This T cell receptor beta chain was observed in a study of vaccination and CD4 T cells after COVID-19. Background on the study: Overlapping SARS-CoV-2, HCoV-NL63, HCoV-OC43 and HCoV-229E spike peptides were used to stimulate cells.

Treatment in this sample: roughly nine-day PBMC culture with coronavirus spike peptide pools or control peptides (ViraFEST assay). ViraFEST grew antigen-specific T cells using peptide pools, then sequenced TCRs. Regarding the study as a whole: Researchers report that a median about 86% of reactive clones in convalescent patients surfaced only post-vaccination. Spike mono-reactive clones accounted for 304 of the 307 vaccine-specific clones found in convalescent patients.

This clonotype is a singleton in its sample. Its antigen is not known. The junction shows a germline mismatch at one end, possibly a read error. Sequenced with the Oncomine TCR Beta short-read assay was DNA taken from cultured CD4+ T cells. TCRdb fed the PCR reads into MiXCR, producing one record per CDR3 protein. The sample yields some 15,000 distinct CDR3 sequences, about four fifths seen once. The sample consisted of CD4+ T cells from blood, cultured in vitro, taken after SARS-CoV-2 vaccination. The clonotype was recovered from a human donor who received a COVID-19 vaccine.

The CDR3 here is CASSFSGERNTEAFF. For the CDR3, the DNA is TGCGCCAGCAGCTTTTCAGGGGAGCGGAACACTGAAGCTTTCTTT. The V call is TRBV7-9, the J call TRBJ1-1; a possible D gene is TRBD1 (6 bases). The CDR3 is 15 residues long. CDR1 and CDR2 (germline): SEHNR, FQNEAQ (reference sequence).